The sequence of this T cell receptor (beta chain) was determined in a study of T cell changes during pregnancy in multiple sclerosis. This CDR3 has 18 residues. V was clipped by 0 bases and J by 5 bases; unmatched bases: 7. Germline-derived CDR1 and CDR2 are MRHNA and SNTAGT. Assay: immunoSEQ multiplex PCR; the TCRdb copy retains only in-frame clones and omits some. The sample gives about 76,000 clones, around 94% of which show up once; about 0.6% is in the top ten. This material consisted of peripheral blood, taken in the third trimester of pregnancy. This sequence was found in a female donor with multiple sclerosis, enrolled in a pregnancy study. The V and J genes are TRBV6-4 and TRBJ2-5, with 15 bases matching TRBD2. The CDR3 region is CASSDSGTSGGPGETQYF. For the CDR3, the DNA is TGTGCCAGCAGTGACTCTGGGACTAGCGGGGGGCCAGGGGAGACCCAGTACTTC.